The clone carrying this TCR beta chain has ten or more counts. Its antigen is not identified. The V gene's germline CDR1 is SGHDT and CDR2 YYEEEE. This CDR3 has 16 residues. Trimming took 2 bases from V and 8 from J; bases not matched to a gene: 9. Study processing details: Samples held a median of 95,638 TCRs, range 23,224–690,600. TCRdb re-called the RACE reads with MiXCR, one entry per CDR3 protein. The V and J calls, along with clone size, are taken from TCRdb and not from the paper's own processing. The table has around 60,000 distinct CDR3 sequences, about 7% seen once. This entry is derived from a study of human T cells and chemical hapten exposure. The wider study: Donors were sensitized with 2% DPC on the upper inner arm. Slight differences in pooled library volume were the main source of varying TCR yields across samples.

Study findings and constraints: The study found that PT1 expanded TCR counts correlated positively with patch test score.

The time point here: pre-sensitization, week 0. Treatment reported: therapeutic diphenylcyclopropenone sensitization with weekly scalp DPC. The receptor was isolated from a woman aged 25 to 39 with alopecia areata. Some clones in this sample may be carry-over from other donors' samples. The chain uses TRBV5-6 and TRBJ2-1, with 11 bases that match TRBD2. The sequences come from whole blood, collected in connection with sensitization to the hapten diphenylcyclopropenone (DPC). The CDR3 DNA is TGTGCCAGCAGCTTCTTAGCGGGGGGGCGGATTGATGAGCAGTTCTTC. Protein sequence: CASSFLAGGRIDEQFF.